Presented here are 4 T cell receptor beta chains from one specimen sequenced in a study of cytomegalovirus exposure and HLA in healthy donors. Both 60 Vbeta primers and 13 Jbeta primers went into the PCR. Sequenced by immunoSEQ multiplex PCR; TCRdb stores in-frame clones only, minus some. The sample yields 63,000 or so clones, about 70% seen once. Sequenced: PBMCs. Source of these receptors: a woman aged 30 to 39 in good health and CMV-seropositive.

V usage is TRBV30 and J usage is TRBJ1-1; perhaps TRBD1 as D (5 bases). Germline lookup yields CDR1 GTSNPN and CDR2 SVGIG (reference sequence). The CDR3 runs 11 residues. V lost 4 bases, J lost 5 bases, and 8 bases lay in between. CDR3 nucleotides: TGTGCCTGGATGCGGGGGACTGAAGCTTTCTTT. Its translation is CAWMRGTEAFF.

The chain is built from TRBV19 and TRBJ2-5, with D hard to call. The CDR3 sequence is 13 residues long. Germline CDR1 LNHDA, CDR2 SQIVND (reference sequence). The V gene lost 5 bases and the J gene lost 6 bases, with 13 bases spanning the gap. The CDR3 nucleotides read TGTGCCAGTAGTGCTAGTCTCATGAAGACCCAGTACTTC. Translating gives CASSASLMKTQYF.

V usage is TRBV6-1 and J usage is TRBJ1-5, with D possibly being TRBD1 (6 bases). Germline lookup yields CDR1 MNHNS and CDR2 SASEGT. CDR3 length: 14 amino acids. V gave up 8 bases and J gave up 5 bases, with 16 bases separating them. CDR3 in DNA: TGTGCCAGCTCTACCACAGGGCCGGATCAGCCCCAGCATTTT. Translation gives CASSTTGPDQPQHF.

The CDR3 nucleotides read TGTGCCAGCAATGGGGACTACGAAACCCCCGGGGAGCTGTTTTTT. Protein: CASNGDYETPGELFF. V and J are TRBV2 and TRBJ2-2, with 7 nucleotides matching TRBD2. This CDR3 spans 15 amino acids. Trimming cost V 7 bases and J 6 bases; bases outside gene matches: 11. From germline, CDR1 is SNHLY and CDR2 FYNNEI.